This T cell receptor (beta chain) came from a study of cytotoxic CD8 clonotypes in ibrutinib-treated CLL. Study-wide results and caveats: Patients showed higher baseline clonality than age-matched healthy donors, and it tracked circulating CD8+ T-cell counts. Sustained-remission and progressing patients diverged in sampling times.

Notes on this clone: Antigen: not known.

TCR beta libraries used around 2 micrograms of genomic DNA from cryopreserved PBMCs. Trimming took off 3 bases at V and 5 bases at J, with 16 bases between the two ends. Germline-derived CDR1 and CDR2 are KGHSH and LQKENI. CDR3 length: 15 amino acids. The planned depth of sequencing spanned 1 in 200,000 to 1 in 1 million T cells. Some clones are missing from TCRdb's copy, which holds only in-frame ones; the method was immunoSEQ multiplex PCR. Counted here are 130,000 to 150,000 clones, approximately 89% occurring once; the ten biggest clones make up 10% to 14%. The receptor's source is a human donor with chronic lymphocytic leukemia. Sequences were derived from PBMCs, sampled after 12 months of ibrutinib treatment. This rearrangement joins TRBV18 to TRBJ2-5; D perhaps matches TRBD1 (5 bases). Written as DNA, the CDR3 is TGTGCCAGCTCACCGGGAACAGGTCTTGGGGAGACCCAGTACTTC. It specifies CASSPGTGLGETQYF.